This TCR beta chain was sequenced during a study of post-analysis software for immune sequencing data. CDR1 is DFQATT, CDR2 SNEGSKA, per germline (reference sequence). V gave up 0 bases and J gave up 4 bases, with 9 bases separating them. The CDR3 has 13 amino acids. Unique molecular identifiers were carried by the TCR beta cDNA libraries. TCRdb passed the PCR reads through MiXCR, listing each CDR3 protein once. The sample carries some 500,000 distinct CDR3 sequences, over 35% recorded once. Whole-study results and caveats: In patients, TRBV5-6, TRBV5-1 and TRBV20-1 belonged to five or six TRBV segments found more frequently than in controls.

As regards this clonotype: No antigen is known for it.

Sequencing was performed on blood. This chain connects TRBV20-1 to TRBJ1-2; D is unresolved. This clonotype originated in a girl aged 5-17 years with multiple sclerosis. CDR3 DNA sequence: TGCAGTGCTAGAGATGACTCGTCCTATGGCTACACCTTC. Residues: CSARDDSSYGYTF.